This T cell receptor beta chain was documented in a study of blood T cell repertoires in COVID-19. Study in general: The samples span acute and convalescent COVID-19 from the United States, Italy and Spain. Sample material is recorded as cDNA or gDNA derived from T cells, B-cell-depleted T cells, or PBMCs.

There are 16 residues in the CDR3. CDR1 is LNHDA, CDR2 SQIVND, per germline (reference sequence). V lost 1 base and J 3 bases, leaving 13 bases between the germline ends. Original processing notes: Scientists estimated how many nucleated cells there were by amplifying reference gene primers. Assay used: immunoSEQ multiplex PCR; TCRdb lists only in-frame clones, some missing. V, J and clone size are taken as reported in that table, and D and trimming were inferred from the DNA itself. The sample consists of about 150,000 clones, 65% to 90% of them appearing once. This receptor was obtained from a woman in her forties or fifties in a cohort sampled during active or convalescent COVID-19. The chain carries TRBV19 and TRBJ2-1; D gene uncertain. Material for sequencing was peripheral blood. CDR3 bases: TGTGCCAGTAGTATAGTCGGCAGGTTGAACTACAATGAGCAGTTCTTC. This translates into CASSIVGRLNYNEQFF.